This T cell receptor (beta chain) was identified in a study of blood T cell repertoires in COVID-19. Study-wide context: Sample material is recorded as cDNA or gDNA derived from T cells, B-cell-depleted T cells, or PBMCs.

V shed 3 bases and J shed 0 bases, with 20 bases lying between them. The CDR3 is 19 amino acids. The germline V gene encodes CDR1 MDHEN and CDR2 SYDVKM. Which cohort a participant joined came from the clinical history participants gave. Two negative PCRs, clearance, or symptom resolution characterized the recovered Cohort 3 donors. Per the authors' pipeline: Reference gene primer amplification gave estimated nucleated cell counts. The table came from immunoSEQ multiplex PCR; TCRdb's copy has only in-frame clones and leaves some out. V and J calls and clone size come straight from that table; D and trimming were deduced from the DNA. The sample contains a few hundred thousand clones, approximately 85% of which appear only once.

Sequencing was performed on PBMCs or T cells enriched from blood (not recorded which). The sequence derives from a woman aged 45 to 65 who had recovered from COVID-19. This chain links TRBV28 with TRBJ1-4; the D gene is possibly TRBD1 (6 bases). This chain's CDR3 is CASSFSLFQGLATNEKLFF. The CDR3 nucleotides are TGTGCCAGCAGTTTTTCCCTCTTTCAGGGGTTGGCAACTAATGAAAAACTGTTTTTT.